These 32 T cell receptor beta chains were all obtained from the same sample, sequenced in a study of blood T cell repertoires in COVID-19. Method: immunoSEQ multiplex PCR; TCRdb's copy keeps in-frame clones and lacks some. The sample lists approximately 99,000 clones, 88% occurring once. Sequencing was performed on peripheral blood. The receptors originated from a human donor in a cohort sampled during active COVID-19.

V is TRBV6-1 and J is TRBJ2-1, with D tentatively TRBD2 (5 bases). CDR3 length: 13 amino acids. Germline V gene data show CDR1 as MNHNS and CDR2 as SASEGT. V lost 1 base and J lost 7, with 8 bases in between. The CDR3 sequence: CASSEGLANEQFF. CDR3 DNA: TGTGCCAGCAGTGAAGGGCTAGCAAATGAGCAGTTCTTC.

The chain carries TRBV5-1 and TRBJ2-3; 8 positions match TRBD1. V dropped 4 bases and J dropped 6; count of bases not matched to a gene: 7. Germline assignment: CDR1 SGHRS and CDR2 YFSETQ. This CDR3 region has 14 residues. The CDR3 spells CASSPGQEFDTQYF. The CDR3 bases are TGCGCCAGCAGCCCGGGACAGGAATTCGATACGCAGTATTTT.

The chain has TRBV5-6 and TRBJ1-4, with 7 bases that match TRBD1. Germline lookup yields CDR1 SGHDT and CDR2 YYEEEE. This CDR3 is built from 16 residues. The V gene end was trimmed by 0 bases and the J gene end by 4 bases; junction bases not matched to a gene: 6. In DNA, the CDR3 is TGTGCCAGCAGCTTGGGTTACAGGGGTAGTAATGAAAAACTGTTTTTT. Protein product: CASSLGYRGSNEKLFF.

In DNA form, the CDR3 reads TGTGCCAGCGTAGCGGGAGGGCCTTCAGGCGAGCAGTACTTC. Encoded protein: CASVAGGPSGEQYF. J is TRBJ2-7 and V is TRBV25-1, with 11 bases that match TRBD2. There are 14 residues in the CDR3. The germline V gene has CDR1 MGHDK and CDR2 SYGVNS. The J segment lost 6 bases and the V segment lost 8 bases, leaving 9 bases of the junction unmatched.

The V gene is TRBV19, the J gene TRBJ2-7; the D gene is possibly TRBD1 (6 bases). CDR3 length: 14 residues. Trimming cost V 5 bases and J 2 bases, with 13 bases left between them. CDR1 and CDR2 from the germline V gene are LNHDA and SQIVND (reference sequence). This CDR3 reads CASSVPGQAYEQYF. CDR3 DNA sequence: TGTGCCAGTAGTGTACCGGGACAAGCCTACGAGCAGTACTTC.

The chain carries TRBV19 and TRBJ1-4; the D gene is possibly TRBD1 (6 bases). Germline CDR1 LNHDA, CDR2 SQIVND (reference sequence). With 6 bases removed from V and 12 bases from J, the gap between germline ends came to 23 bases. This CDR3 has 15 residues. CDR3 sequence reads: CASSRRDTARWELFF. CDR3 coding DNA: TGTGCCAGTAGCCGCCGGGACACGGCGCGTTGGGAACTGTTTTTT.

This chain connects TRBV14 to TRBJ2-5, with TRBD2 matching over 14 bases. The CDR3 has 19 residues. The germline CDR1 and CDR2 sequences are SGHDN and FVKESK. The junction had 10 bases not matched to a gene; V was cut back by 4 bases and J by 0 bases. The CDR3 spells CASSRFSGLAGANQETQYF. In DNA form, the CDR3 reads TGTGCCAGCAGCCGCTTTTCGGGACTAGCGGGGGCGAACCAAGAGACCCAGTACTTC.

The rearrangement joins TRBV12-5 to TRBJ1-4, with 8 bases identical to TRBD1. CDR3 size: 14 residues. Trimming removed 6 bases from V and 10 bases from J; junction bases left unmatched: 10. CDR1 and CDR2 (germline): LGHNT, FRNRAP. The CDR3 loop reads CASGPPGQAGKLFF. DNA of the CDR3: TGTGCTAGTGGACCCCCGGGACAGGCGGGAAAACTGTTTTTT.

The chain employs TRBV19 and TRBJ2-4; perhaps TRBD1 as D (5 bases). The CDR3 is made up of 14 amino acids. The ends were cut back, 3 bases at V and 6 bases at J, with 12 bases in the middle. Germline V CDR1 and CDR2: LNHDA, SQIVND (reference sequence). In DNA form, the CDR3 reads TGTGCCAGTAGTATGAGGACAACGGGAAACATTCAGTACTTC. It codes for CASSMRTTGNIQYF.

This clone appeared a single time. The chain links TRBV6-6 to TRBJ2-7; unclear D gene. The germline V and J ends were trimmed by 8 bases and 1 base, with 12 bases remaining between them. This CDR3 has 13 amino acids. The germline V gene encodes CDR1 MNHNY and CDR2 SVGAGI (reference sequence). The chain's CDR3 is CASGTSPSYEQYF. The CDR3 DNA is TGTGCCAGCGGCACATCCCCTTCCTACGAGCAGTACTTC.

V and J are TRBV27 and TRBJ2-6; D is possibly TRBD2 (6 bases). The germline V gene encodes CDR1 MNHEY and CDR2 SMNVEV (reference sequence). CDR3 length: 17 residues. Trimming left V 1 base short and J 0 bases short, with 10 bases between. CDR3 DNA: TGTGCCAGCAGTTTATTTGCGGGGTACTCTGGGGCCAACGTCCTGACTTTC. It codes for CASSLFAGYSGANVLTF. The complete variable domain, with remaining parts taken from reference TRBV27 and TRBJ2-6, reads EAQVTQNPRYLITVTGKKLTVTCSQNMNHEYMSWYRQDPGLGLRQIYYSMNVEVTDKGDVPEGYKVSRKEKRNFPLILESPSPNQTSLYFCASSLFAGYSGANVLTFGAGSRLTVL.

The gene calls are TRBV19 and TRBJ1-2; D perhaps matches TRBD1 (6 bases). Germline assignment: CDR1 LNHDA and CDR2 SQIVND (reference sequence). This CDR3 contains 11 residues. The V end lost 1 base, the J end lost 10 bases, and 7 bases lay between the germline ends. CDR3 loop: CASSIGQDYTF. Written as DNA, the CDR3 is TGTGCCAGTAGTATAGGACAGGACTACACCTTC.

The chain carries TRBV6-5 and TRBJ1-5; 11 bases agree with TRBD1. The CDR3 length is 14 residues. Germline V gives CDR1 MNHEY, CDR2 SVGAGI. V gave up 6 bases and J gave up 5 bases; unmatched junction bases: 3. CDR3 amino acids: CASRRDRGDQPQHF. The CDR3 nucleotides read TGTGCCAGCAGGCGGGACAGGGGGGATCAGCCCCAGCATTTT.

This rearrangement joins TRBV19 to TRBJ2-5, with a weak D call TRBD2 (5 bases). The CDR3 is 16 residues long. Trimming pared 2 bases from V and 2 bases from J, leaving 15 bases between. Per the germline V gene, CDR1 is LNHDA and CDR2 is SQIVND (reference sequence). The CDR3 sequence is CASSISAGITQETQYF. In DNA, the CDR3 is TGTGCCAGTAGTATAAGCGCCGGGATTACACAAGAGACCCAGTACTTC.

The chain uses TRBV15 and TRBJ1-3; D unresolved. The V end was cut by 0 bases, the J end by 0 bases, with 9 bases between. CDR3 length equals 16 residues. Germline CDR1 reads LNHNV; CDR2 reads YYDKDF (reference sequence). In nucleotides, the CDR3 is TGTGCCACCAGCAGAGACGCCGCAGGCTCTGGAAACACCATATATTTT. Translating gives CATSRDAAGSGNTIYF.

About this clone: In the same sample, other DNA sequences code for this CDR3. The chain recombines TRBV4-1 with TRBJ1-4; 7 bases line up with TRBD1. Looked up from germline, CDR1 is MGHRA and CDR2 is YSYEKL. Trimming cost V 3 bases and J 0 bases; bases outside gene matches: 4. The CDR3 runs to 16 residues. CDR3 amino acids: CASSQGTVATNEKLFF. CDR3 nucleotide sequence: TGCGCCAGCAGCCAGGGGACAGTTGCAACTAATGAAAAACTGTTTTTT.

This sequence joins TRBV2 and TRBJ2-1; 10 bases align to TRBD2. The CDR3 is 17 residues long. Germline loops: CDR1 SNHLY, CDR2 FYNNEI. V lost 4 bases, J lost 8 bases, and 14 bases stayed unmatched. The CDR3 is CASSGVGEREGLDEQFF. CDR3 in DNA: TGTGCCAGCAGTGGGGTAGGGGAGCGGGAGGGCCTCGATGAGCAGTTCTTC.

This sequence joins TRBV3-1 (or the pseudogene TRBV3-2) and TRBJ2-7, with 12 bases matching TRBD2. The CDR3 runs to 14 residues. Germline lookup yields CDR1 LGHDT and CDR2 YNNKEL (reference sequence). V was clipped by 6 bases and J by 5 bases; unmatched bases: 5. CDR3 amino acids: CASSLAGGPDEQYF. DNA of the CDR3: TGTGCCAGCAGTCTAGCGGGAGGGCCGGACGAGCAGTACTTC.

The rearrangement links TRBV7-2 to TRBJ2-1, with TRBD2 matching 11 bases. V dropped 5 bases and J dropped 2; count of bases not matched to a gene: 2. Germline CDR1 SGHTA, CDR2 FQGNSA. The length of the CDR3 is 15 residues. The CDR3 sequence is CASSGLAGPYNEQFF. CDR3 nucleotides: TGTGCCAGCAGCGGACTAGCGGGCCCCTACAATGAGCAGTTCTTC. The entire variable domain, with the rest obtained from reference TRBV7-2 and TRBJ2-1, is as follows: GAGVSQSPSNKVTEKGKDVELRCDPISGHTALYWYRQSLGQGLEFLIYFQGNSAPDKSGLPSDRFSAERTGGSVSTLTIQRTQQEDSAVYLCASSGLAGPYNEQFFGPGTRLTVL.

The chain joins TRBV6-5 to TRBJ2-7, with TRBD1 matching 9 bases. V shed 5 bases, J shed 4 bases, and the junction held 9 bases outside the gene matches. CDR1 MNHEY and CDR2 SVGAGI come from the germline V gene. This CDR3 is 15 amino acids long. The CDR3 spells CASSIPGQGRYEQYF. CDR3 sequence (DNA): TGTGCCAGCAGTATTCCGGGACAGGGCCGATACGAGCAGTACTTC.

This chain uses TRBV21-1 with TRBJ1-5. TRBV21-1 is noted as a pseudogene. The CDR3 totals 15 residues. This CDR3 is CASTKGEGSNQPQHF. The DNA for the CDR3 is TGTGCCAGCACGAAAGGGGAGGGAAGCAATCAGCCCCAGCATTTT.

The chain uses TRBV7-3 and TRBJ1-2, with D tentatively TRBD1 (5 bases). Trimming pared 8 bases from V and 7 bases from J, leaving 17 bases between. Germline V gene lookup returns CDR1 SGHTA and CDR2 FQGTGA. The CDR3 covers 13 residues. The CDR3 DNA follows: TGTGCCAGCGGCGCCGGGGGAAGTGGTGGCTACACCTTC. Protein product: CASGAGGSGGYTF.

The chain employs TRBV5-1 and TRBJ2-7, with 8 bases matching TRBD1. Germline CDR1 SGHRS, CDR2 YFSETQ. The length of the CDR3 is 15 residues. Trimming at V came to 1 base and at J to 4 bases, leaving 7 bases not matched to a gene. CDR3 coding DNA: TGCGCCAGCAGCTTGATGCCAGGGGGCTTATACGAGCAGTACTTC. Amino acids: CASSLMPGGLYEQYF. Supplemented by reference TRBV5-1 and TRBJ2-7, the full variable domain reads KAGVTQTPRYLIKTRGQQVTLSCSPISGHRSVSWYQQTPGQGLQFLFEYFSETQRNKGNFPGRFSGRQFSNSRSEMNVSTLELGDSALYLCASSLMPGGLYEQYFGPGTRLTVT.

The V gene is TRBV15, the J gene TRBJ2-5; tentatively, D is TRBD2 (5 bases). Germline V gene sequence: CDR1 LNHNV, CDR2 YYDKDF (reference sequence). V lost 0 bases and J 5 bases, leaving 13 bases between the germline ends. This CDR3 comprises 15 residues. The CDR3 sequence: CATSRDSGGVETQYF. The CDR3 DNA reads TGTGCCACCAGCAGAGATAGTGGAGGAGTCGAGACCCAGTACTTC.

This chain uses TRBV18 with TRBJ2-2; 10 bases align to TRBD2. The V gene end was trimmed by 5 bases and the J gene end by 4 bases; junction bases not matched to a gene: 4. The CDR3 consists of 15 residues. Germline V CDR1 and CDR2: KGHSH, LQKENI. As DNA, the CDR3 is TGTGCCAGCTCATCAACTAGCGGGGCCACCGGGGAGCTGTTTTTT. Amino acids: CASSSTSGATGELFF.

V is TRBV3-1 (or the pseudogene TRBV3-2) and J is TRBJ1-2, with D unresolved. Germline V gene sequence: CDR1 LGHDT, CDR2 YNNKEL (reference sequence). The length of the CDR3 is 14 residues. Trimming took off 0 bases at V and 1 base at J, with 6 bases between the two ends. The CDR3 bases are TGTGCCAGCAGCCAAGAGAGTGGTAACTATGGCTACACCTTC. It encodes CASSQESGNYGYTF.

This chain connects TRBV6-5 to TRBJ1-1; D possibly corresponds to TRBD1 (5 bases). With 0 bases removed from V and 3 bases from J, the gap between germline ends came to 11 bases. Germline V lookup: CDR1 MNHEY, CDR2 SVGAGI. This CDR3 is 15 amino acids long. The CDR3 nucleotides read TGTGCCAGCAGTTACTCGGTCAGGGTGGACACTGAAGCTTTCTTT. It codes for CASSYSVRVDTEAFF.

This clone appeared once. The chain links TRBV13 to TRBJ2-1, with 8 nucleotides matching TRBD2. The CDR3 is made up of 15 amino acids. The germline V gene encodes CDR1 PRHDT and CDR2 FYEKMQ (reference sequence). V gave up 7 bases and J gave up 4 bases; unmatched junction bases: 9. Written as DNA, the CDR3 is TGTGCCAGCACCCACGGACTAGCTGCATACAATGAGCAGTTCTTC. Protein: CASTHGLAAYNEQFF.

The rearrangement uses TRBV5-4 and TRBJ2-2; 9 bases are shared with TRBD1. Germline V gene sequence: CDR1 SGHNT, CDR2 YYREEE (reference sequence). The ends lost 4 bases at V and 5 bases at J; junction bases unmatched: 6. The CDR3 consists of 15 residues. The CDR3 coding sequence is TGTGCCAGCAGCCAGGACAGGGGAGGGACCGGGGAGCTGTTTTTT. Translating gives CASSQDRGGTGELFF.

The V gene is TRBV11-2, the J gene TRBJ2-3, with 7 nucleotides matching TRBD2. The V and J ends lost 5 bases and 0 bases, in that order; junction bases with no gene match: 11. The CDR3 runs to 17 residues. CDR1 SGHAT and CDR2 FQNNGV come from the germline V gene. Here the CDR3 DNA reads TGTGCCAGCAGCCTCTCCCCTAGCGGTGCTAGCACAGATACGCAGTATTTT. It encodes CASSLSPSGASTDTQYF.

CDR3 region: CASSEGTAGIYGYTF. CDR3 nucleotide sequence: TGTGCCAGTAGCGAGGGGACAGCGGGCATCTATGGCTACACCTTC. The chain carries TRBV19 and TRBJ1-2, with 7 bases matching TRBD1. CDR1 is LNHDA and CDR2 is SQIVND in the germline V gene (reference sequence). The CDR3 consists of 15 residues. The trim removed 6 bases at V and 4 bases at J, leaving 11 bases unmatched.

The chain carries TRBV11-2 and TRBJ2-7; no clear D gene. The V gene's germline CDR1 is SGHAT and CDR2 FQNNGV. This CDR3 region has 12 residues. Trimming pared 5 bases from V and 2 bases from J, leaving 7 bases between. The CDR3 loop reads CASSRRTYEQYF. The CDR3 nucleotides read TGTGCCAGCAGCCGGCGGACCTACGAGCAGTACTTC.